A selection of T cell receptor beta chains follows, all from one sample in a study of cytomegalovirus exposure and HLA in healthy donors. Using immunoSEQ multiplex PCR, the repertoire was profiled, and TCRdb retains in-frame clones only, with some absent. Its clone listing holds tens of thousands of clones. Input material: PBMCs. All receptors derive from a woman between 40 and 55 years old in good health and CMV-seropositive. Both conserved end residues are part of each CDR3. D genes are given only for firm matches.

v_gene: TRBV4-2; d_gene: TRBD1; j_gene: TRBJ2-5; CDR3aa: CASSQRQGDETQYF; CDR3nt: TGTGCCAGCAGCCAACGGCAGGGGGACGAGACCCAGTACTTC
v_gene: TRBV6-6; d_gene: TRBD2; j_gene: TRBJ2-7; CDR3aa: CASGGTSGNTYEQYF; CDR3nt: TGTGCCAGCGGTGGGACTAGCGGAAACACCTACGAGCAGTACTTC
v_gene: TRBV5-1; d_gene: TRBD2; j_gene: TRBJ2-1; CDR3aa: CASWEVAGALNEQFF; CDR3nt: TGCGCCAGCTGGGAAGTAGCGGGAGCGTTGAATGAGCAGTTCTTC
v_gene: TRBV7-2; d_gene: -; j_gene: TRBJ2-5; CDR3aa: CASSSDLGETQYF; CDR3nt: TGTGCCAGCAGCTCCGACCTCGGGGAGACCCAGTACTTC
v_gene: TRBV14; d_gene: TRBD2; j_gene: TRBJ2-1; CDR3aa: CASSQDLTSGGNEQFF; CDR3nt: TGTGCCAGCAGCCAAGATCTTACTAGCGGGGGAAATGAGCAGTTCTTC
v_gene: TRBV6-5; d_gene: TRBD2; j_gene: TRBJ2-1; CDR3aa: CASSRLAGTHNEQFF; CDR3nt: TGTGCCAGCAGTAGACTAGCGGGCACCCACAATGAGCAGTTCTTC
v_gene: TRBV18; d_gene: TRBD1; j_gene: TRBJ1-4; CDR3aa: CASSPGTVKLFF; CDR3nt: TGTGCCAGCTCACCCGGGACAGTAAAACTGTTTTTT
v_gene: TRBV7-2; d_gene: -; j_gene: TRBJ2-7; CDR3aa: CASSRYSYEQYF; CDR3nt: TGTGCCAGCAGCCGTTATAGCTACGAGCAGTACTTC
v_gene: TRBV5-1; d_gene: -; j_gene: TRBJ2-1; CDR3aa: CASSPGWVDEQFF; CDR3nt: TGCGCCAGCAGCCCAGGATGGGTAGATGAGCAGTTCTTC
v_gene: TRBV5-1; d_gene: TRBD1; j_gene: TRBJ1-2; CDR3aa: CASSSGQGSDGYTF; CDR3nt: TGCGCCAGCAGCTCGGGACAGGGAAGTGATGGCTACACCTTC
v_gene: TRBV4-2; d_gene: TRBD1; j_gene: TRBJ1-5; CDR3aa: CASSQDTTGGSQPQHF; CDR3nt: TGTGCCAGCAGCCAAGATACGACAGGGGGCAGTCAGCCCCAGCATTTT
v_gene: TRBV28; d_gene: TRBD2; j_gene: TRBJ2-1; CDR3aa: CASSWGLGLAGGIFNEQFF; CDR3nt: TGTGCCAGCAGTTGGGGGTTAGGACTAGCGGGGGGTATATTCAATGAGCAGTTCTTC
v_gene: TRBV18; d_gene: -; j_gene: TRBJ1-4; CDR3aa: CASADDSSNEKLFF; CDR3nt: TGTGCCAGCGCCGATGACAGTTCAAATGAAAAACTGTTTTTT
v_gene: TRBV4-1; d_gene: TRBD1; j_gene: TRBJ1-5; CDR3aa: CASSQVWTGDQPQHF; CDR3nt: TGCGCCAGCAGCCAAGTATGGACAGGGGACCAGCCCCAGCATTTT
v_gene: TRBV25-1; d_gene: -; j_gene: TRBJ1-5; CDR3aa: CASSEPRANQPQHF; CDR3nt: TGTGCCAGCAGTGAACCCAGGGCAAATCAGCCCCAGCATTTT
v_gene: TRBV5-1; d_gene: -; j_gene: TRBJ1-1; CDR3aa: CASSSTGSEAFF; CDR3nt: TGCGCCAGCAGCTCTACAGGGTCTGAAGCTTTCTTT
v_gene: TRBV28; d_gene: -; j_gene: TRBJ1-4; CDR3aa: CASSSGAFPLVFF; CDR3nt: TGTGCCAGCAGTTCAGGGGCCTTCCCTCTAGTGTTTTTT
v_gene: TRBV4-2; d_gene: -; j_gene: TRBJ1-2; CDR3aa: CASSQDRDLVGGYTF; CDR3nt: TGTGCCAGCAGCCAAGATCGGGATCTAGTGGGTGGCTACACCTTC
v_gene: TRBV6-5; d_gene: -; j_gene: TRBJ1-1; CDR3aa: CASSYDRPNTEAFF; CDR3nt: TGTGCCAGCAGTTACGACAGGCCTAACACTGAAGCTTTCTTT
v_gene: TRBV18; d_gene: TRBD1; j_gene: TRBJ1-6; CDR3aa: CASSPLQGIDNSPLHF; CDR3nt: TGTGCCAGCTCCCCCTTACAGGGGATCGATAATTCACCCCTCCACTTT
v_gene: TRBV7-9; d_gene: TRBD1; j_gene: TRBJ2-5; CDR3aa: CASSQRTGLQETQYF; CDR3nt: TGTGCCAGCAGCCAAAGGACAGGGTTGCAAGAGACCCAGTACTTC
v_gene: TRBV28; d_gene: -; j_gene: TRBJ2-7; CDR3aa: CASEGSSYEQYF; CDR3nt: TGTGCCAGCGAGGGCAGCTCCTACGAGCAGTACTTC
v_gene: TRBV27; d_gene: TRBD1; j_gene: TRBJ2-7; CDR3aa: CASSSLAGTGGYEQYF; CDR3nt: TGTGCCAGCAGTTCCCTGGCCGGGACAGGAGGCTACGAGCAGTACTTC
v_gene: TRBV7-3; d_gene: TRBD2; j_gene: TRBJ2-5; CDR3aa: CASSSSNRGGGTQYF; CDR3nt: TGTGCCAGCAGCTCCTCCAATCGCGGGGGGGGGACCCAGTACTTC
v_gene: TRBV5-8; d_gene: -; j_gene: TRBJ1-4; CDR3aa: CASSSRDLGLNEKLFF; CDR3nt: TGTGCCAGCAGCTCCCGGGATTTAGGACTTAATGAAAAACTGTTTTTT
v_gene: TRBV28; d_gene: TRBD2; j_gene: TRBJ2-1; CDR3aa: CASKSGGSYNEQFF; CDR3nt: TGTGCCAGCAAATCGGGAGGGTCCTACAATGAGCAGTTCTTC
v_gene: TRBV9; d_gene: -; j_gene: TRBJ1-6; CDR3aa: CASSVVGSDSPLHF; CDR3nt: TGTGCCAGCAGCGTAGTGGGCAGTGATTCACCCCTCCACTTT
v_gene: TRBV28; d_gene: TRBD1; j_gene: TRBJ2-7; CDR3aa: CASSRGQGAPYEQYF; CDR3nt: TGTGCCAGCAGTCGGGGACAGGGAGCCCCCTACGAGCAGTACTTC
v_gene: TRBV28; d_gene: -; j_gene: TRBJ1-2; CDR3aa: CASSLLGANYGYTF; CDR3nt: TGTGCCAGCAGTTTACTTGGGGCAAACTATGGCTACACCTTC
v_gene: TRBV4-3; d_gene: -; j_gene: TRBJ2-1; CDR3aa: CASSQGPGRYNEQFF; CDR3nt: TGCGCCAGCAGCCAAGGTCCTGGGAGATACAATGAGCAGTTCTTC
v_gene: TRBV18; d_gene: -; j_gene: TRBJ1-1; CDR3aa: CASSPEGRWKAEAFF; CDR3nt: TGTGCCAGCTCACCAGAAGGGAGGTGGAAAGCAGAAGCTTTCTTT
v_gene: TRBV7-9; d_gene: -; j_gene: TRBJ2-2; CDR3aa: CASSFSTDLGPNTGELFF; CDR3nt: TGTGCCAGCAGCTTCTCGACGGATTTGGGGCCGAATACCGGGGAGCTGTTTTTT
v_gene: TRBV7-8; d_gene: -; j_gene: TRBJ2-7; CDR3aa: CASSVDRVWNEQYF; CDR3nt: TGTGCCAGCAGCGTCGATCGGGTTTGGAACGAGCAGTACTTC
v_gene: TRBV10-3; d_gene: TRBD1; j_gene: TRBJ2-7; CDR3aa: CATRTGKLTYEQYF; CDR3nt: TGTGCCACCAGGACAGGGAAGTTAACCTACGAGCAGTACTTC
v_gene: TRBV4-3; d_gene: TRBD2; j_gene: TRBJ2-2; CDR3aa: CASSQAASGRGVTGELFF; CDR3nt: TGCGCCAGCAGCCAAGCGGCTAGCGGGAGGGGAGTCACCGGGGAGCTGTTTTTT
v_gene: TRBV28; d_gene: -; j_gene: TRBJ2-3; CDR3aa: CASVSDEAWDTQYF; CDR3nt: TGTGCCAGCGTAAGCGACGAGGCTTGGGATACGCAGTATTTT
v_gene: TRBV2; d_gene: -; j_gene: TRBJ1-4; CDR3aa: CASRRLPIPTNEKLFF; CDR3nt: TGTGCCAGCAGGCGGCTACCGATTCCAACTAATGAAAAACTGTTTTTT
v_gene: TRBV19; d_gene: TRBD1; j_gene: TRBJ2-7; CDR3aa: CASSIHGTGPNEQYF; CDR3nt: TGTGCCAGTAGTATCCACGGGACAGGGCCCAACGAGCAGTACTTC
v_gene: TRBV29-1; d_gene: TRBD2; j_gene: TRBJ2-1; CDR3aa: CSVVTLAGYNEQFF; CDR3nt: TGCAGCGTTGTAACCCTAGCGGGGTACAATGAGCAGTTCTTC
v_gene: TRBV19; d_gene: -; j_gene: TRBJ2-4; CDR3aa: CASRLTGAKNIQYF; CDR3nt: TGTGCCAGTAGGTTAACGGGAGCCAAAAACATTCAGTACTTC
v_gene: TRBV18; d_gene: TRBD2; j_gene: TRBJ2-7; CDR3aa: CASSPALAEMGEQYF; CDR3nt: TGTGCCAGCTCACCCGCCCTAGCGGAGATGGGCGAGCAGTACTTC
v_gene: TRBV6-5; d_gene: -; j_gene: TRBJ2-1; CDR3aa: CASSPPGQKGQFF; CDR3nt: TGTGCCAGCAGTCCCCCGGGACAAAAGGGGCAGTTCTTC
v_gene: TRBV6-1; d_gene: TRBD1; j_gene: TRBJ1-1; CDR3aa: CASSLTGGAEAFF; CDR3nt: TGTGCCAGCAGCCTGACAGGGGGGGCTGAAGCTTTCTTT
v_gene: TRBV19; d_gene: TRBD1; j_gene: TRBJ2-7; CDR3aa: CASSIGQGAYEQYF; CDR3nt: TGTGCCAGTAGTATTGGCCAGGGGGCCTACGAGCAGTACTTC
v_gene: TRBV7-9; d_gene: TRBD1; j_gene: TRBJ2-7; CDR3aa: CASVRTGQSYEQYF; CDR3nt: TGTGCCAGCGTAAGGACAGGGCAATCCTACGAGCAGTACTTC
v_gene: TRBV5-5; d_gene: TRBD1; j_gene: TRBJ1-2; CDR3aa: CASSFRDRGSGYTF; CDR3nt: TGTGCCAGCAGCTTCCGGGACAGGGGGTCTGGCTACACCTTC
v_gene: TRBV11-1; d_gene: TRBD1; j_gene: TRBJ1-1; CDR3aa: CASRTGPNTEAFF; CDR3nt: TGTGCCAGCAGGACAGGGCCAAACACTGAAGCTTTCTTT
v_gene: TRBV29-1; d_gene: TRBD1; j_gene: TRBJ2-2; CDR3aa: CSALDRGTGELFF; CDR3nt: TGCAGCGCTTTGGACAGGGGCACCGGGGAGCTGTTTTTT
v_gene: TRBV2; d_gene: -; j_gene: TRBJ2-1; CDR3aa: CASSTGFLTGNEQFF; CDR3nt: TGTGCCAGCAGCACAGGGTTCCTAACGGGGAATGAGCAGTTCTTC
v_gene: TRBV18; d_gene: -; j_gene: TRBJ1-1; CDR3aa: CASSPSQNTEAFF; CDR3nt: TGTGCCAGCTCACCGTCCCAGAACACTGAAGCTTTCTTT
v_gene: TRBV29-1; d_gene: TRBD2; j_gene: TRBJ2-7; CDR3aa: CSVEGQAGTGGLYEQYF; CDR3nt: TGCAGCGTTGAGGGGCAGGCTGGAACGGGGGGGCTCTACGAGCAGTACTTC
v_gene: TRBV15; d_gene: -; j_gene: TRBJ2-5; CDR3aa: CATSRVRGETQYF; CDR3nt: TGTGCCACCAGCAGAGTTCGCGGGGAGACCCAGTACTTC
v_gene: TRBV28; d_gene: TRBD1; j_gene: TRBJ1-2; CDR3aa: CASSPPTGGAGYTF; CDR3nt: TGTGCCAGCAGTCCCCCGACAGGGGGCGCTGGCTACACCTTC
v_gene: TRBV21-1; d_gene: -; j_gene: TRBJ2-4; CDR3aa: CASSKVGLAENIQYF; CDR3nt: TGTGCCAGCAGCAAAGTGGGTCTAGCTGAAAACATTCAGTACTTC
v_gene: TRBV7-3; d_gene: TRBD2; j_gene: TRBJ2-7; CDR3aa: CASSRSGRAGEQYF; CDR3nt: TGTGCCAGCAGCAGAAGCGGGAGGGCCGGCGAGCAGTACTTC